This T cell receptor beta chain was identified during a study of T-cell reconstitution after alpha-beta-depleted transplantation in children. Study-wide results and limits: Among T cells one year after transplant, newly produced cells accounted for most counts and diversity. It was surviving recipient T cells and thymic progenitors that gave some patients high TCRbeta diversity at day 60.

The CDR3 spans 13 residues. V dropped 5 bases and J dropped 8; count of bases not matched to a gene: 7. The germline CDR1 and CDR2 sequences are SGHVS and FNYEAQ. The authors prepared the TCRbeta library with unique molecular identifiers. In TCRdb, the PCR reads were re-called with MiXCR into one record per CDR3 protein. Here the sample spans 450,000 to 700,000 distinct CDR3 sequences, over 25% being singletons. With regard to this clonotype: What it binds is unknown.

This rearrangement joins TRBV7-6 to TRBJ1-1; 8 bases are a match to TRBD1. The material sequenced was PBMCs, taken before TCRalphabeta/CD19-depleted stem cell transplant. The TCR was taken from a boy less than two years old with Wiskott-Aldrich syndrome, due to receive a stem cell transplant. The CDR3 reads CASSPRGTGEAFF. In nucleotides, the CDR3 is TGTGCCAGCAGCCCTAGGGGGACAGGCGAAGCTTTCTTT.